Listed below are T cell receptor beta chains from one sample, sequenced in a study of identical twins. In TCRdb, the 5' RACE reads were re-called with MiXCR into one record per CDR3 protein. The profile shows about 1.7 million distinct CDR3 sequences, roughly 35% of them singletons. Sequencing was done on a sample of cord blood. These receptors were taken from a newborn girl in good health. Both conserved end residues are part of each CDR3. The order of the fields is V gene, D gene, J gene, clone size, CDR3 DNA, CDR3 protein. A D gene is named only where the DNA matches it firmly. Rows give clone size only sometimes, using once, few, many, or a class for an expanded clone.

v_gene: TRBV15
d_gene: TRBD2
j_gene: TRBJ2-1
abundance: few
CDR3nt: TGTGCCACCAGCAGAGATATAGTAGCGGGAGATGCTGAGCAGTTCTTC
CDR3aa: CATSRDIVAGDAEQFF

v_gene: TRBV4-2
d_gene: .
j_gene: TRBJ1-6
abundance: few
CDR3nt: TGTGCCAGCAGCCAAGACTACAGGGATTCACCCCTCCACTTT
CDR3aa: CASSQDYRDSPLHF

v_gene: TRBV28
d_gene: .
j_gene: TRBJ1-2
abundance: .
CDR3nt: TGTGCCAGCAGAGGGGGAAGGGTTGGTGGCTACACCTTC
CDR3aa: CASRGGRVGGYTF

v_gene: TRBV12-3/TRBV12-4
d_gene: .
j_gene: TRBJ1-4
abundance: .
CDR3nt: TGTGCCAGCCAGCAAGGGGGAAGGGTATTGGAAAAACTGTTTTTT
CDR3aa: CASQQGGRVLEKLFF

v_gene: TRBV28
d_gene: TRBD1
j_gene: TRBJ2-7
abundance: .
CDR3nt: TGTGCCAGCAGTCCGACAGGGTCCCTCTCCTACGAGCAGTACTTC
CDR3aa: CASSPTGSLSYEQYF

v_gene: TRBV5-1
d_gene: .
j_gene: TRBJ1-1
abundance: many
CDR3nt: TGCGCCAGCAGCTCTCCAAGTGAAATGAACACTGAAGCTTTCTTT
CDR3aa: CASSSPSEMNTEAFF

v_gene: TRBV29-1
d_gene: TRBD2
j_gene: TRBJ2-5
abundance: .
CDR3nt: TGCAGCGTTGAAGTGAGATCGGGAGGAAGAGAGACCCAGTACTTC
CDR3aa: CSVEVRSGGRETQYF

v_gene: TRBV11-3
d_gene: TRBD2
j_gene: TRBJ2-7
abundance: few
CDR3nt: TGTGCCAGCAGCAGACTAGCGGGAGGTATCAATGAGCAGTACTTC
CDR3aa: CASSRLAGGINEQYF

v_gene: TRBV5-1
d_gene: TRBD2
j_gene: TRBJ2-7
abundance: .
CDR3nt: TGCGCCAGCAGCTTGGGCGGGAGTAGATCCTACGAGCAGTACTTC
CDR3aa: CASSLGGSRSYEQYF

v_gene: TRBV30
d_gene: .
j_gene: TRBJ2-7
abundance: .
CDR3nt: TGTGCCTGGACAGAAGTGAACGAGCAGTACTTC
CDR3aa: CAWTEVNEQYF

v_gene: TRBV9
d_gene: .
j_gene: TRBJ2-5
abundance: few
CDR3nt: TGTGCCAGCAGCCGCGCTATTAATGAGCAGTACTTC
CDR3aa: CASSRAINEQYF

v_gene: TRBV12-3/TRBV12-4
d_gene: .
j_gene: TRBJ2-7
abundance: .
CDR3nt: TGTGCCAGCAGTTATAGTCTTATTAGAAGCGAGGGCCTGATCTACGAGCAGTACTTC
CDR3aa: CASSYSLIRSEGLIYEQYF

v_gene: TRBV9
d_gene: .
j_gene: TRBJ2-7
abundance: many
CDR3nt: TGTGCCAGCAGCCCCTTTGCGGGCCCTTCCTACGAGCAGTACTTC
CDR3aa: CASSPFAGPSYEQYF

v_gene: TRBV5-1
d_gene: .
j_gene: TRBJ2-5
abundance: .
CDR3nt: TGCGCCGGCAGCTTGGGGCCGGAGGAGACCCAGTACTTC
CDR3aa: CAGSLGPEETQYF

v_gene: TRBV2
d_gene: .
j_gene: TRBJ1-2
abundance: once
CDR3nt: TGTGCCAGCAGTGACAGACGGAACTATGGCTACACCTTC
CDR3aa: CASSDRRNYGYTF

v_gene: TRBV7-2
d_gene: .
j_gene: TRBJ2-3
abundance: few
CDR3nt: TGTGCCAGCAGCCGACGGGGGCCTTTTAGCACAGATACGCAGTATTTT
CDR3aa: CASSRRGPFSTDTQYF

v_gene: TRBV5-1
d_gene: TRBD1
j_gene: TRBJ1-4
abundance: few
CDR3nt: TGCGCCAGCAGCTTGGCCGGACAGGGAAGGGAAAAACTGTTTTTT
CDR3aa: CASSLAGQGREKLFF

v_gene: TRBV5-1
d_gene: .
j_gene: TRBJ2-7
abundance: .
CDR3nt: TGCGCCAGCAGCTTGGCACCCGACAGGGGCTACAGGGAGGGCTCCTACAATGAGCAGTACTTC
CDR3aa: CASSLAPDRGYREGSYNEQYF

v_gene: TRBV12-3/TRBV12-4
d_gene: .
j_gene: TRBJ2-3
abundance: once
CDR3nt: TGTGCCAGCAGTCGACAAGCGGCTAGCACAGATGTGGAATATTTT
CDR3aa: CASSRQAASTDVEYF

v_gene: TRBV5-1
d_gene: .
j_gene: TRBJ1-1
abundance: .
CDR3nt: TGCGCCAGCAGCTTGGCCGATACAGTAAAGGGGACTGAAGCTTTCTTT
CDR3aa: CASSLADTVKGTEAFF

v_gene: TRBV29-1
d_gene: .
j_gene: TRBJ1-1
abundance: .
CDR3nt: TGCAGCGTTGTTTTGGGGAACACTGAAGCTTTCTTT
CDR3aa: CSVVLGNTEAFF

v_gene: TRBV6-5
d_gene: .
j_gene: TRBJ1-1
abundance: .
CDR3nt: TGTGCCAGCAGTTATGGGATTTCGGTTGAAGCTTTCTTT
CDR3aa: CASSYGISVEAFF

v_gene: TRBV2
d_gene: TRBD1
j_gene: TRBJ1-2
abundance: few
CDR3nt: TGTGCCAGCAGGGCCGACAGGGGTATAGGCTACACCTTC
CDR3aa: CASRADRGIGYTF

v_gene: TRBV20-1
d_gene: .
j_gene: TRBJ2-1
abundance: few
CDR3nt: TGCAGTGCTAGAGATCTAGTAGCCGCGACCTCCTACAATGAGCAGTTCTTC
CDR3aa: CSARDLVAATSYNEQFF

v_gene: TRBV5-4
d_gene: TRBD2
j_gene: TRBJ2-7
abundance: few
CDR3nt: TGTGCCAGCAGCTTGTCAGCACTAGCGGGCCTCTCCTACGAGCAGTACTTC
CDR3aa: CASSLSALAGLSYEQYF

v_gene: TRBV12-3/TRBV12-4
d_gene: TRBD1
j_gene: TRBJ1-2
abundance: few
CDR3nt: TGTGCCAGCAGTTCCGACAGGGGGCTGGATGGCTACACCTTC
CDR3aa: CASSSDRGLDGYTF

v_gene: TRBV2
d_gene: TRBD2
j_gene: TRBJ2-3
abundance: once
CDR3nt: TGTGCCAGCAGTGAAGAGGGACTAGCGGGGACAGATACGCAGTATTTT
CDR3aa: CASSEEGLAGTDTQYF

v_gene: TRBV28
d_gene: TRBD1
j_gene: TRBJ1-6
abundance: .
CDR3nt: TGTGCCAGCAGCGTTGACAGGGTGGGAGGCTCACCCCTCCACTTT
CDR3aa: CASSVDRVGGSPLHF

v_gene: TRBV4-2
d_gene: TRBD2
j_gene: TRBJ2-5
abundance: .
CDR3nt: TGTGTCAGCGGGCTAGCGGGGGGGATTTTTTACAATGAGCAGTACTTC
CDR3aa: CVSGLAGGIFYNEQYF

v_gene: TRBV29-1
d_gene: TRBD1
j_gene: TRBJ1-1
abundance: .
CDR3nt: TGCAGCGCCCGTAGACCAGGGGGGAACACTGAAGCTTTCTTT
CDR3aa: CSARRPGGNTEAFF

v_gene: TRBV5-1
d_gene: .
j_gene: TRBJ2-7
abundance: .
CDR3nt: TGCGCCAGCACGGATTGGCTCAGGGACGAGCAGTACTTC
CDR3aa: CASTDWLRDEQYF

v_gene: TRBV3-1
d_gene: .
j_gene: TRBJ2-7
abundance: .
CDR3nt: TGTGCCAGCAGCCAATTCCTTGACGTAAGTCTCTACGAGCAGTACTTC
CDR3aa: CASSQFLDVSLYEQYF

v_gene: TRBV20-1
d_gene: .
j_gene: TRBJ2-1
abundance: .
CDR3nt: TGCAGTGCTAGGTCCGGGACCAAGAACAATGAGCAGTTCTTC
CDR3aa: CSARSGTKNNEQFF

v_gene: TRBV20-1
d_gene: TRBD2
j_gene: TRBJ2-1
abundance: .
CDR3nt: TGCAGTGCTAGAGGGCTAGCGGGAGGATCCAATGAGCAGTTCTTC
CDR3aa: CSARGLAGGSNEQFF

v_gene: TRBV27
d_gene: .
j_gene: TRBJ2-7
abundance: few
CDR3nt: TGTGCCAGCAGTTTATCGTTACCCTCCTGGGGCTCTAACGAGCAGTACTTC
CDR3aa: CASSLSLPSWGSNEQYF

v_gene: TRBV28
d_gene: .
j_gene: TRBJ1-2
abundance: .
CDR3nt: TGTGCCAGCAGTTTACACACAGGGCGGAGCTATGGCTACACCTTC
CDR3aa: CASSLHTGRSYGYTF

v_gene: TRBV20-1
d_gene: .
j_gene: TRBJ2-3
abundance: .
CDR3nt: TGCAGTGTTGGGCCGGGCGCAGATACGCAGTATTTT
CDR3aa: CSVGPGADTQYF

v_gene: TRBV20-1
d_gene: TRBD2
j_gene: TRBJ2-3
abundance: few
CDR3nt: TGCAGTGCTAGTAGCGGGAGGATCACAGATACGCAGTATTTT
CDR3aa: CSASSGRITDTQYF

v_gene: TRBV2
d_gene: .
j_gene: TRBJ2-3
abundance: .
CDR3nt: TGTGCCAGTAAACCGGGACGGAGCACAGATACGCAGTATTTT
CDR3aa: CASKPGRSTDTQYF

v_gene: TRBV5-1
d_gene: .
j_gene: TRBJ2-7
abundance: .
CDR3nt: TGCGCCAGCAGCTTGTTTGGAAGGGACGAGCAGTACTTC
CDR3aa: CASSLFGRDEQYF

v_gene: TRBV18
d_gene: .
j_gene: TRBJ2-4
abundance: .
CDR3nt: TGTGCCAGCTCACCGCAACAGGGACGAGGAGCCAAAAACATTCAGTACTTC
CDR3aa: CASSPQQGRGAKNIQYF

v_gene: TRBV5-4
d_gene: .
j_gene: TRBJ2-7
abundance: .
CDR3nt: TGTGCCAGCAGCGATGGACAGCCCTACGAGCAGTACTTC
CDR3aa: CASSDGQPYEQYF

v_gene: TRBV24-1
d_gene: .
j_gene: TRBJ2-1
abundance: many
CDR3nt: TGTGCCACCAGTGATTTAAACCGTAGGGATGAGCAGTTCTTC
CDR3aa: CATSDLNRRDEQFF

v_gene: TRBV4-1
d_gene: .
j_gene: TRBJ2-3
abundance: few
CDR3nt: TGCGCCAGCAGCCCAAAACCGTTCCTAGCTATTAGCACAGATACGCAGTATTTT
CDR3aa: CASSPKPFLAISTDTQYF

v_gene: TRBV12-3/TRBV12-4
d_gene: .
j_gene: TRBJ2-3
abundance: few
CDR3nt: TGTGCCAGCAGTTTTCAAGGGGCGGGGCTGACGCAGTATTTT
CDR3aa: CASSFQGAGLTQYF

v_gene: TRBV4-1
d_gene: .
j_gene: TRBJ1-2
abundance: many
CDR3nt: TGCGCCAGCAGCCAAGATCGGGGGATCCATGGCTACACCTTC
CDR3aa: CASSQDRGIHGYTF

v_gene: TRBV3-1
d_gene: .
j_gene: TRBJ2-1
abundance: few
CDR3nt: TGTGCCAGCAGCCAAGAGAAACAGCGGATCTACAATGAGCAGTTCTTC
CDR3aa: CASSQEKQRIYNEQFF

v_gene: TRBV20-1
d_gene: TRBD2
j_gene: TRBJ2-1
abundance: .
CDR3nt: TGCAGTGCTAGTAAGCGGGGGCAATCCGGTGAGCAGTTCTTC
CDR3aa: CSASKRGQSGEQFF

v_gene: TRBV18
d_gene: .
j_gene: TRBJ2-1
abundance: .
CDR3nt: TGTGCCAGCTCGCGACAGCCCTCATACAATGAGCAGTTCTTC
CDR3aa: CASSRQPSYNEQFF